The 23 T cell receptor beta chains below come from one sample, sequenced in a study of T-cell memory formation after mild COVID-19. TCRdb analysed the 5' RACE reads with MiXCR anew, one entry per CDR3 protein. The sample records about 120,000 distinct CDR3 sequences, roughly 20% being singletons. Sequencing was carried out using PBMCs or a T cell subset sorted from them (not recorded which). These receptors originate from a young man who had mild COVID-19 (a few samples of this study predate the infection). Cell type and time point are not known.

This clonotype was seen at least ten times. This chain links TRBV12-3 or TRBV12-4 with TRBJ2-1; possible D gene TRBD2, 6 bases. The V gene lost 3 bases and the J gene lost 8 bases, with 17 bases spanning the gap. The CDR3 loop spans 15 amino acids. CDR3 loop: CASSLSGTPGDEQFF. As DNA, the CDR3 is TGTGCCAGCAGTTTGTCCGGAACTCCGGGAGATGAGCAGTTCTTC.

This clonotype has just a few counts. The genes are TRBV6-6 and TRBJ2-5, with D possibly TRBD2 on 7 matching bases. CDR1 is MNHNY and CDR2 is SVGAGI in the germline V gene (reference sequence). V shed 2 bases and J shed 1 base, with 11 bases lying between them. The CDR3 covers 15 residues. The CDR3 coding sequence is TGTGCCAGCAGTTACGGCGGGGGCCTCCAAGAGACCCAGTACTTC. Translating it yields CASSYGGGLQETQYF.

A single count supports this clonotype. The chain has TRBV25-1 and TRBJ2-7; D is unresolved. Trimming pared 0 bases from V and 5 bases from J, leaving 8 bases between. From germline, CDR1 is MGHDK and CDR2 SYGVNS. The CDR3 contains 13 residues. For the CDR3, the DNA is TGTGCCAGCAGTGAATATGTGGGGAACGAGCAGTACTTC. Translating gives CASSEYVGNEQYF.

This clonotype was observed a few times. The chain carries TRBV5-4 and TRBJ2-3; 7 positions match TRBD2. Germline V lookup: CDR1 SGHNT, CDR2 YYREEE (reference sequence). The CDR3 extends over 11 amino acids. Unmatched junction bases numbered 0, after V lost 7 bases and J lost 4 bases. In DNA, the CDR3 is TGTGCCAGCGGGAGGGCAGATACGCAGTATTTT. This gives the protein CASGRADTQYF. The full variable domain, with the rest looked up from reference TRBV5-4 and TRBJ2-3, is ETGVTQSPTHLIKTRGQQVTLRCSSQSGHNTVSWYQQALGQGPQFIFQYYREEENGRGNFPPRFSGLQFPNYSSELNVNALELDDSALYLCASGRADTQYFGPGTRLTVL.

The chain recombines TRBV7-9 with TRBJ2-6; 9 nucleotides match TRBD1. The CDR3 length is 16 residues. V shed 10 bases, J shed 2 bases, and the junction held 9 bases outside the gene matches. Germline loops: CDR1 SEHNR, CDR2 FQNEAQ (reference sequence). The CDR3 sequence is CATRDRVSTGANVLTF. As DNA, the CDR3 is TGTGCCACCAGGGACAGGGTATCAACTGGGGCCAACGTCCTGACTTTC. Full variable domain (remainder filled in from reference TRBV7-9 and TRBJ2-6): DTGVSQNPRHKITKRGQNVTFRCDPISEHNRLYWYRQTLGQGPEFLTYFQNEAQLEKSRLLSDRFSAERPKGSFSTLEIQRTEQGDSAMYLCATRDRVSTGANVLTFGAGSRLTVL.

This clonotype has ten or more counts. This chain connects TRBV6-1 to TRBJ2-5; D is possibly TRBD1 or TRBD2 (5 bases each). Germline V lookup: CDR1 MNHNS, CDR2 SASEGT. V was shortened by 0 bases and J by 1 base, with 9 bases between the two germline ends. The CDR3 spans 15 residues. CDR3 nucleotides: TGTGCCAGCAGTGAAGCAGAAGGGACCCAAGAGACCCAGTACTTC. It specifies CASSEAEGTQETQYF.

This clonotype was seen a handful of times. V and J are TRBV12-5 and TRBJ2-2; no clear D gene. Germline lookup yields CDR1 LGHNT and CDR2 FRNRAP. This CDR3 comprises 16 residues. The V gene lost 1 base and the J gene lost 1 base, with 10 bases spanning the gap. This CDR3 reads CASGLGSQKNTGELFF. CDR3 nucleotides: TGTGCTAGTGGTTTGGGCTCCCAGAAGAACACCGGGGAGCTGTTTTTT.

The V and J genes are TRBV27 and TRBJ2-1; 8 bases are shared with TRBD2. Germline CDR1 MNHEY, CDR2 SMNVEV (reference sequence). Trimming at V came to 4 bases and at J to 5 bases, leaving 4 bases not matched to a gene. This CDR3 spans 14 amino acids. The CDR3 sequence is CASSSGGGNNEQFF. CDR3 coding DNA: TGTGCCAGCAGTTCCGGCGGGGGGAACAATGAGCAGTTCTTC.

The chain combines TRBV30 with TRBJ1-1; D not resolved. Germline V gene lookup returns CDR1 GTSNPN and CDR2 SVGIG (reference sequence). V lost 4 bases and J lost 11, with 8 bases in between. This CDR3 contains 9 residues. In DNA form, the CDR3 reads TGTGCCTGGACCCCTGGGGCTTTCTTT. Its protein product is CAWTPGAFF.

This clonotype occurred a few times. The rearrangement uses TRBV4-1 and TRBJ2-7; D might be TRBD1 (6 bases). The CDR3 spans 17 residues. Trimming left V 1 base short and J 0 bases short, with 16 bases between. CDR1 and CDR2 (germline): MGHRA, YSYEKL. CDR3 region: CASSQVELTDSSYEQYV. The CDR3, as DNA: TGCGCCAGCAGCCAAGTGGAACTTACGGACAGCTCCTACGAGCAGTACGTC.

The chain links TRBV4-1 to TRBJ2-3; TRBD2 matches 8 bases. Germline V gene lookup returns CDR1 MGHRA and CDR2 YSYEKL. The CDR3 contains 16 residues. Unmatched junction bases numbered 4, after V lost 1 base and J lost 1 base. The CDR3 protein is CASSQGWRGGTDTQYF. The CDR3 DNA is TGCGCCAGCAGCCAAGGATGGCGGGGGGGCACAGATACGCAGTATTTT.

The J gene is TRBJ2-3, the V gene TRBV13, with D uncertain. V lost 7 bases to trimming and J lost 2 bases, with 16 bases between them. The CDR3 loop spans 15 amino acids. CDR1 is PRHDT and CDR2 is FYEKMQ in the germline V gene (reference sequence). Written as DNA, the CDR3 is TGTGCCAGCAATGTCCGGGCAGACCCCACAGATACGCAGTATTTT. Protein: CASNVRADPTDTQYF. The full variable domain, in which reference TRBV13 and TRBJ2-3 provide the parts outside the CDR3, is AAGVIQSPRHLIKEKRETATLKCYPIPRHDTVYWYQQGPGQDPQFLISFYEKMQSDKGSIPDRFSAQQFSDYHSELNMSSLELGDSALYFCASNVRADPTDTQYFGPGTRLTVL.

The chain uses TRBV29-1 and TRBJ2-5; 8 nucleotides match TRBD2. The CDR3 totals 14 residues. Germline values: CDR1 SQVTM, CDR2 ANQGSEA. The J segment lost 5 bases and the V segment lost 4 bases, leaving 9 bases of the junction unmatched. The CDR3, as DNA: TGCAGCGTTGTCTTTGCGGGGGGAGGTGAGACCCAGTACTTC. Amino acids: CSVVFAGGGETQYF.

The chain couples TRBV6-2 or TRBV6-3 to TRBJ2-2, with unresolved D. V was shortened by 5 bases and J by 7 bases, with 11 bases between the two germline ends. CDR1 is MNHEY and CDR2 is SVGEGT in the germline V gene. The CDR3 totals 13 residues. The CDR3 nucleotides are TGTGCCAGCAGTCCTTCAGGCTTCGGGGAGCTGTTTTTT. It specifies CASSPSGFGELFF.

V gene TRBV4-1 combines with J gene TRBJ2-7; 9 positions agree with TRBD2. Germline V gene data show CDR1 as MGHRA and CDR2 as YSYEKL. The CDR3 runs to 17 residues. V lost 5 bases and J lost 0; bases outside the gene matches: 11. CDR3 bases: TGCGCCAGCAGCTCCTTCTCTAGCGGGGATCCCTCCTACGAGCAGTACTTC. Translating gives CASSSFSSGDPSYEQYF.

V and J are TRBV11-2 and TRBJ2-5; 7 bases match TRBD2. Trimming took 1 base from V and 5 from J; bases not matched to a gene: 7. CDR1 is SGHAT and CDR2 is FQNNGV in the germline V gene. The CDR3 covers 15 residues. CDR3: CASSLVGRRRETQYF. The CDR3 coding sequence is TGTGCCAGCAGCTTAGTCGGGAGGAGAAGGGAGACCCAGTACTTC.

This clonotype came up a few times. The genes are TRBV3-1 and TRBJ2-7; unclear D gene. The V gene lost 0 bases and the J gene lost 2 bases, with 5 bases spanning the gap. This CDR3 has 13 amino acids. The germline V gene has CDR1 LGHDT and CDR2 YNNKEL (reference sequence). The CDR3 DNA reads as TGTGCCAGCAGCCAAGACAGAGCCTACGAGCAGTACTTC. Amino acids: CASSQDRAYEQYF.

Of note for this clonotype: One end of the junction is discordant with germline, which a read error may explain. This chain joins TRBV20-1 and TRBJ2-3; D is unresolved. CDR1 and CDR2 (germline): DFQATT, SNEGSKA (reference sequence). CDR3 length equals 15 residues. The DNA for the CDR3 is TGCAGTGCTAGAGATCGATTGCACAGCACTGATACGCAGTATTTT. Its protein product is CSARDRLHSTDTQYF.

This clonotype came up a few times. The chain uses TRBV12-3 or TRBV12-4 and TRBJ2-5, with no clear D. V was clipped by 7 bases and J by 5 bases, with 14 bases between them. The CDR3 consists of 13 residues. Written as DNA, the CDR3 is TGTGCCAGCACCGTCTCGAGCCCGGAGACCCAGTACTTC. This sequence encodes CASTVSSPETQYF.

This clonotype was seen a few times. This chain uses TRBV9 with TRBJ1-2; a possible D gene is TRBD1 (5 bases). CDR1 and CDR2 from the germline V gene are SGDLS and YYNGEE. CDR3 length equals 13 residues. V was cut by 3 bases and J by 5 bases, with 11 bases left in between. The chain's CDR3 is CASSAQGAYGYTF. Here the CDR3 DNA reads TGTGCCAGCAGCGCTCAGGGTGCATATGGCTACACCTTC.

This clonotype was seen many times. V is TRBV20-1 and J is TRBJ1-4; 7 bases are shared with TRBD1. The germline CDR1 and CDR2 sequences are DFQATT and SNEGSKA (reference sequence). The CDR3 has 14 residues. J was trimmed by 0 bases and V by 6 bases; bases with no gene match: 4. The CDR3 spells CSAGTAATNEKLFF. The CDR3 coding sequence is TGCAGTGCCGGGACAGCGGCAACTAATGAAAAACTGTTTTTT.

The genes are TRBV2 and TRBJ2-7, with D perhaps TRBD1 (7 bases). The CDR3 consists of 16 residues. Deletions cut 9 bases from V and 1 base from J, with 22 bases between. Germline CDR1 is SNHLY and CDR2 is FYNNEI. CDR3 in amino acids: CASSSRGALGSYEQYF. CDR3 coding DNA: TGTGCCAGTTCTTCCAGGGGGGCCCTGGGTTCCTACGAGCAGTACTTC.

This clonotype has only a few counts. The chain links TRBV4-2 to TRBJ1-1; D unresolved. Germline assignment: CDR1 LGHNA and CDR2 YNFKEQ. The CDR3 is made up of 13 amino acids. With 0 bases removed from V and 6 bases from J, the gap between germline ends came to 8 bases. CDR3 nucleotides: TGTGCCAGCAGCCAAGATGAGTCCCCTGAAGCTTTCTTT. Its protein is CASSQDESPEAFF.